These T cell receptor beta chains were read from a single sample in a study of T cells after posttransplantation cyclophosphamide. Sequenced by immunoSEQ multiplex PCR; TCRdb stores in-frame clones only, minus some. The sample is made up of 25,000 to 35,000 clones, none counted only once. Sequenced material: PBMCs. The receptors derive from a woman under 40 in good health and a related stem cell transplant donor. CDR3s include the opening cysteine and the closing phenylalanine or tryptophan. The D gene is left open where the match is weak.

cdr3_aa	v_call	j_call	d_call
CASRRTAGGEKLFF	TRBV6-1	TRBJ1-4	.
CASTFASGGYNEQFF	TRBV19	TRBJ2-1	TRBD2
CASRASKYSNQPQHF	TRBV6-1	TRBJ1-5	.
CAWTSFRTSGGRSSYEQYF	TRBV30	TRBJ2-7	TRBD2
CSVSGGVNEQFF	TRBV29-1	TRBJ2-1	.
CASSLGTGDYGYTF	TRBV9	TRBJ1-2	TRBD1
CASSLGVGWPGTQYF	TRBV7-2	TRBJ2-3	.
CASSQERTGGTEAFF	TRBV4-1	TRBJ1-1	TRBD1
CAWQGSYSNQPQHF	TRBV30	TRBJ1-5	.
CASSTDSLGNQPQHF	TRBV28	TRBJ1-5	.
CASNLKLPGELFF	TRBV2	TRBJ2-2	.
CASSLLPGEQYF	TRBV12-3/TRBV12-4	TRBJ2-7	.
CASSLDRPFSYEQYF	TRBV11-2	.	TRBD1
CASSSSGQGGETQYF	TRBV14	TRBJ2-5	TRBD1
CASSFTGGGVARYEQYF	TRBV12-3/TRBV12-4	TRBJ2-7	TRBD2
CASRGPVESGAFF	TRBV2	TRBJ1-1	.
CASSRGVGGAETQYF	TRBV27	TRBJ2-5	.
CASSQGFSADTQYF	TRBV4-3	TRBJ2-3	.
CASSLTRAEAFF	TRBV9	TRBJ1-1	.
CASSEDSSTYEQYF	TRBV7-2	TRBJ2-7	.
CASKLGRQGTEAFF	TRBV6-1	TRBJ1-1	.
CASTLQATSRKDPQYF	TRBV19	TRBJ2-3	.
CASSLDGTGGSPLHF	TRBV5-6	TRBJ1-6	TRBD1
CASRPQMNTEAFF	TRBV2	TRBJ1-1	.
CATSDPRGQNTEAFF	TRBV24-1	TRBJ1-1	TRBD1
CASRRTDNTEAFF	TRBV12-3/TRBV12-4	TRBJ1-1	.
CASSQEGPFDSPLHF	TRBV4-2	TRBJ1-6	.
CSAEGTSVWGRRVQFF	TRBV29-1	TRBJ2-1	TRBD2
CASSVAGGDGAEAFF	TRBV9	TRBJ1-1	.
CASSFWTGDNYGYTF	TRBV5-8	TRBJ1-2	TRBD1
CASSPLNRQGNYGYTF	TRBV19	TRBJ1-2	TRBD1
CASSLDGQADQPQHF	TRBV7-2	TRBJ1-5	TRBD1
CASSFEQGSTEAFF	TRBV2	TRBJ1-1	TRBD1
CASSLERTENNSPLHF	TRBV7-9	TRBJ1-6	.
CASSYRVTYEQYF	TRBV6-5	TRBJ2-7	.
CASAAGRGWTEAFF	TRBV12-5	TRBJ1-1	.
CASSLRYQRLIQPQHF	TRBV5-6	TRBJ1-5	.
CASSQLTGGGTEAFF	TRBV7-9	TRBJ1-1	.
CASSSLGQGPGELFF	TRBV27	TRBJ2-2	.
CAISSLAGTYNEQFF	TRBV10-3	TRBJ2-1	TRBD2
CASSYRAFGDRGLQETQYF	TRBV28	TRBJ2-5	TRBD1
CASSPTGNYGYTF	TRBV19	TRBJ1-2	TRBD1
CASSLGQGARGYTF	TRBV11-2	TRBJ1-2	TRBD1
CASRQGEYSNQPQHF	TRBV19	TRBJ1-5	.
CASSQVLPDRGRNEKLFF	TRBV4-3	TRBJ1-4	TRBD1
CASSRRGGLGTGSYNEQFF	TRBV12-3/TRBV12-4	TRBJ2-1	TRBD2
CAISESSYYEQYF	TRBV10-3	TRBJ2-7	.
CATGTGPNTEAFF	TRBV10-3	TRBJ1-1	TRBD1
CASSTRTGRAGSPLHF	TRBV7-2	TRBJ1-6	TRBD1
CASSLLVQGAGEQYF	TRBV7-2	TRBJ2-7	TRBD1
CASAKQGRYNQPQHF	TRBV6-2/TRBV6-3	TRBJ1-5	TRBD1
CASSLGQGNTEAFF	TRBV4-2	TRBJ1-1	TRBD1
CASSPNIVHEQFF	TRBV19	TRBJ2-1	.
CASSLLAGANTEAFF	TRBV27	TRBJ1-1	.
CASSLGGGGATYEQYF	TRBV13	TRBJ2-7	TRBD2
CASSLAGGRNEQFF	TRBV28	TRBJ2-1	TRBD2
CASSQDRLAGGPYEQYF	TRBV4-3	TRBJ2-7	TRBD2
CASSAFEGDQPQHF	TRBV18	TRBJ1-5	.
CASSADRGRNTIYF	TRBV2	TRBJ1-3	TRBD1
CASSRHRGQEGTGELFF	TRBV4-3	TRBJ2-2	TRBD1